One and the same sample provided the 6 T cell receptor beta chains below, sequenced in a study of a mutant IDH1 vaccine in newly diagnosed glioma (dated by TCRdb to about 2021). Library generation was performed with the immunoSEQ multiplex PCR assay. TCRdb obtained this table from immuneACCESS and retained in-frame rearrangements with V and J assigned. These tables miss some clones; where compared with another copy, unresolved V genes account for less than half of the shortfall, and the remainder is unexplained. The sample has around 32,000 clones on record, 79% of them singletons. The biggest ten clones account for about 9.3% of the sample. Their target antigens are unknown. According to the study, the label for this sample's time point signals: week 35, safety follow-up. Each vaccine dose, consisting of 300 ug of a 20-mer mutant IDH1 peptide in Montanide, was administered subcutaneously with topical imiquimod.

Here the sequenced sample was PBMCs, taken from a glioma patient whose treatment included an IDH1 peptide vaccine. These receptors were collected from a woman aged 30 to 39 with glioma. Some clones in this sample may be carry-over from other donors' samples.

The chain carries TRBV4-1 and TRBJ1-5; D call uncertain. The V end was cut by 6 bases, the J end by 0 bases, with 12 bases between. The CDR3 runs to 15 residues. Germline CDR1 MGHRA, CDR2 YSYEKL. The CDR3 region is CASRYSPVSNQPQHF. The CDR3 nucleotides read TGCGCCAGCAGGTATAGCCCTGTTAGCAATCAGCCCCAGCATTTT.

The CDR3 is CASSPARSYGYTF. CDR3 nucleotide sequence: TGTGCCAGCAGCCCCGCCAGGAGCTATGGCTACACCTTC. The rearrangement links TRBV27 to TRBJ1-2; the D is unclear. Deletions cut 6 bases from V and 4 bases from J, with 12 bases between. The germline V gene has CDR1 MNHEY and CDR2 SMNVEV (reference sequence). The CDR3 is made up of 13 amino acids.

The rearrangement uses TRBV27 and TRBJ2-2; 9 bases are shared with TRBD2. Germline-derived CDR1 and CDR2 are MNHEY and SMNVEV (reference sequence). J lost 8 bases, V lost 8 bases, and 15 bases had no gene match. The length of the CDR3 is 16 residues. This CDR3 reads CASSHLFRGRAGELFF. The CDR3 coding sequence is TGTGCCAGCTCCCACCTCTTTCGCGGGAGGGCGGGGGAGCTGTTTTTT.

This clone was detected a few times. The chain uses TRBV2 and TRBJ1-1, with TRBD1 matching 7 bases. There are 13 residues in the CDR3. Trimming cost V 6 bases and J 4 bases; bases outside gene matches: 5. Per the germline V gene, CDR1 is SNHLY and CDR2 is FYNNEI. This CDR3 reads CASSGEGATEAFF. The CDR3 bases are TGTGCCAGCAGCGGCGAGGGGGCCACTGAAGCTTTCTTT. Variable domain in full (rest from reference TRBV2 and TRBJ1-1): EPEVTQTPSHQVTQMGQEVILRCVPISNHLYFYWYRQILGQKVEFLVSFYNNEISEKSEIFDDQFSVERPDGSNFTLKIRSTKLEDSAMYFCASSGEGATEAFFGQGTRLTVV.

The rearrangement joins TRBV5-1 to TRBJ1-1; 9 positions match TRBD1. The germline V gene encodes CDR1 SGHRS and CDR2 YFSETQ. V trimming: 4 bases; J trimming: 5 bases; junction bases outside the gene matches: 9. The CDR3 extends over 15 amino acids. In nucleotides, the CDR3 is TGCGCCAGCAGCAGGGACAGGGCGGATCGGACTGAAGCTTTCTTT. Protein: CASSRDRADRTEAFF. Complete variable domain (other parts from reference TRBV5-1 and TRBJ1-1): KAGVTQTPRYLIKTRGQQVTLSCSPISGHRSVSWYQQTPGQGLQFLFEYFSETQRNKGNFPGRFSGRQFSNSRSEMNVSTLELGDSALYLCASSRDRADRTEAFFGQGTRLTVV.

The chain joins TRBV11-2 to TRBJ2-5; 9 nucleotides match TRBD1. The CDR3 has 15 residues. Germline CDR1 and CDR2: SGHAT and FQNNGV. The V segment lost 4 bases and the J segment 4 bases; nucleotides outside the gene matches: 7. The CDR3 region is CASSSGTGTVETQYF. In nucleotides, the CDR3 is TGTGCCAGCAGCTCTGGGACAGGGACGGTAGAGACCCAGTACTTC.